This TCR beta chain was sequenced for a study of T cells in Graves' hyperthyroidism and ophthalmopathy. Findings and caveats of the study: The model forecast ophthalmopathy, anticipating it by a median approximately 6.2 months before onset.

Only a few counts were recorded for this clonotype. The antigen remains undetermined. Exclusion followed for patients with uncontrolled infection, other autoimmune disease, pregnancy or lactation. Using less than 12 ml of fresh peripheral blood, PBMCs were prepared. This CDR3 region has 14 residues. After removal of 2 bases from V and 3 bases from J, the junction contained 4 bases not matched to a gene. Germline lookup yields CDR1 SGHRS and CDR2 YFSETQ. RNA transcripts were the template for amplifying TCR beta CDR3 regions. Primed by the HTBI set, a first-round RT-PCR was run on the TCR CDR3. TCRdb independently ran MiXCR on the multiplex PCR reads; one entry per CDR3 protein. The sample contains around 420,000 distinct CDR3 sequences, about 13% of which appear only once.

The chain carries TRBV5-1 and TRBJ2-7; 8 bases map to TRBD2. The sequenced sample was blood. This receptor was identified in a woman aged 18-29 years with Graves' hyperthyroidism. The CDR3 protein is CASSFGTSRYEQYF. CDR3 DNA sequence: TGCGCCAGCAGCTTTGGGACTAGTCGCTACGAGCAGTACTTC.